The sequence of this T cell receptor beta chain was determined in a study of T cell responses to AZD1222 COVID-19 vaccine. Study conclusions and caveats: Just a handful of AZD1222 recipients tested seropositive at baseline. Unmutated variant regions are reportedly targeted by nearly half of spike-specific TCRs.

Clones were sequenced by immunoSEQ multiplex PCR, and TCRdb holds only the in-frame ones, with some missing. Among some 50,000 clones listed, roughly 90% were seen once. Germline V gene sequence: CDR1 SGHNT, CDR2 YYREEE (reference sequence). CDR3 length: 17 residues. The V and J ends lost 0 bases and 0 bases respectively, with 15 bases between them. Points on this clone: Its antigen is not known.

The chain combines TRBV5-4 with TRBJ1-1; no clear D. The specimen comprised peripheral blood, sampled 28 days after the second AZD1222 dose. The sequence was collected from an adult who received the AZD1222 COVID-19 vaccine. The CDR3 reads CASSLGVRSVMNTEAFF. CDR3 coding DNA: TGTGCCAGCAGCTTGGGGGTTAGGTCAGTCATGAACACTGAAGCTTTCTTT.